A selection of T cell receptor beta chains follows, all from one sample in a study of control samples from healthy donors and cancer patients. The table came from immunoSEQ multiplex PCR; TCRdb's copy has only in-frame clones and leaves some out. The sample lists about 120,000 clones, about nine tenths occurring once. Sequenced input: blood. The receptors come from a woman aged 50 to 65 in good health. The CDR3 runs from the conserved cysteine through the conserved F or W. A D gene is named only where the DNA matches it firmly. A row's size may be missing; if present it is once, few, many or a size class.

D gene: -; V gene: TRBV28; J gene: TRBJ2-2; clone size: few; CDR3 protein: CASSYGTVNTGELFF; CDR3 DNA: TGTGCCAGCAGTTATGGGACGGTGAACACCGGGGAGCTGTTTTTT
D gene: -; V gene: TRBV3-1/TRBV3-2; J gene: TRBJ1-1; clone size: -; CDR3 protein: CASSLDNGAFF; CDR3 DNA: TGTGCCAGCAGCCTTGACAACGGGGCTTTCTTT
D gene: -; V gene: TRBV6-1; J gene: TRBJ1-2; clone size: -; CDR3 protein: CASSEWVIYGYTF; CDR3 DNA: TGTGCCAGCAGTGAGTGGGTAATCTATGGCTACACCTTC
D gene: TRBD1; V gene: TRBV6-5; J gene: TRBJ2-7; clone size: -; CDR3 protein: CASSYRDRGYEQYF; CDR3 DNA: TGTGCCAGCAGTTACCGGGACAGGGGATACGAGCAGTACTTC
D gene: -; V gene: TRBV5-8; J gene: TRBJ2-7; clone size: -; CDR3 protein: CASSSISPSSSYEQYF; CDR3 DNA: TGTGCCAGCAGCTCAATCTCCCCCAGTAGCTCCTACGAGCAGTACTTC
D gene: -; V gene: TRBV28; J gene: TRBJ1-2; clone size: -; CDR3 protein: CASSDIYGYTF; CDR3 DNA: TGTGCCAGCAGCGACATCTATGGCTACACCTTC
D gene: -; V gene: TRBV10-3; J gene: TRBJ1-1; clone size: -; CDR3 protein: CAIRPGSGDTEAFF; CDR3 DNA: TGTGCCATCAGACCAGGGAGTGGGGACACTGAAGCTTTCTTT
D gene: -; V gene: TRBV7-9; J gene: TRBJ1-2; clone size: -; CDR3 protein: CASSLAGVQSGYTF; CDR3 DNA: TGTGCCAGCAGCTTAGCGGGAGTGCAGTCTGGCTACACCTTC
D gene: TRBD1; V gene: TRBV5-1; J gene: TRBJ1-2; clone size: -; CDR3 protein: CASSIRQGSGGYTF; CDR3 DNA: TGCGCCAGCAGCATCCGACAGGGGAGCGGTGGCTACACCTTC
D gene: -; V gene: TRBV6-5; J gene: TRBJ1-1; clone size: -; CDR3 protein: CASRPRLLEAFF; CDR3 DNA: TGTGCCAGCCGACCCCGACTTCTTGAAGCTTTCTTT
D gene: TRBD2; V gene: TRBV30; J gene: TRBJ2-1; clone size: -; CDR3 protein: CAWSELAGGPEVRSNEQFF; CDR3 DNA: TGTGCCTGGAGTGAACTAGCGGGGGGGCCCGAAGTTCGTAGTAATGAGCAGTTCTTC
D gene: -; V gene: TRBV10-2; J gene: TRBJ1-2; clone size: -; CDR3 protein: CASRLTGYSDGYTF; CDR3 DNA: TGCGCCAGCAGGCTAACAGGGTACTCTGATGGCTACACCTTC
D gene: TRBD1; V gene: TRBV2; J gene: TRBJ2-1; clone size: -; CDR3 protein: CASSERQGVRNEQFF; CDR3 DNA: TGTGCCAGCAGTGAACGACAGGGGGTTAGGAATGAGCAGTTCTTC
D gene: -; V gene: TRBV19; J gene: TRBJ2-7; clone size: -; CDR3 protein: CASSTDVRPSYEQYF; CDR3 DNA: TGTGCCAGTAGTACAGACGTCCGGCCCTCCTACGAGCAGTACTTC
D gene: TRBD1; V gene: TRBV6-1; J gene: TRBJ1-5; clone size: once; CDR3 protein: CASSDRQGGYQPQHF; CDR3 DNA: TGTGCCAGCAGTGACCGGCAGGGGGGCTATCAGCCCCAGCATTTT
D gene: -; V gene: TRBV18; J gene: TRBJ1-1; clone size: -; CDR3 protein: CASSPRAANTEAFF; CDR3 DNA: TGTGCCAGCTCACCACGGGCAGCTAACACTGAAGCTTTCTTT
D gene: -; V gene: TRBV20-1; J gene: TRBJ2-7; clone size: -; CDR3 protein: CSAWDSYEQYF; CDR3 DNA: TGCAGTGCTTGGGACTCCTACGAGCAGTACTTC
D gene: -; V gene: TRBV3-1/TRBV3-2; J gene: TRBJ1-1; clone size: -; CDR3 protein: CASSQVQNTEAFF; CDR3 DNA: TGTGCCAGCAGCCAAGTGCAGAACACTGAAGCTTTCTTT
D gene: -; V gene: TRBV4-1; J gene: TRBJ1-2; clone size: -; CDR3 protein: CASSQDPGQLLDGYTF; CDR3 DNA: TGCGCCAGCAGCCAAGACCCCGGACAGCTGCTAGACGGCTACACCTTC
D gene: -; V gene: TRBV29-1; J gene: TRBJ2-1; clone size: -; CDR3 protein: CSVEDPWGPYNEQFF; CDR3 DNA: TGCAGCGTTGAAGATCCATGGGGACCTTACAATGAGCAGTTCTTC
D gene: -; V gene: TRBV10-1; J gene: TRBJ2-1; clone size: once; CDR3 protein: CASSEVGYGQFF; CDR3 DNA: TGCGCCAGCAGTGAAGTGGGATATGGGCAGTTCTTC
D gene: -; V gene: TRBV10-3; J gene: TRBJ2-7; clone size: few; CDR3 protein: CAINDSEYEQYF; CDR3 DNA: TGTGCCATCAACGACTCGGAATACGAGCAGTACTTC
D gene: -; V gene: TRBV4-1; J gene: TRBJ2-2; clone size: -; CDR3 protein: CASSLRVTGELFF; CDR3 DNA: TGCGCCAGCAGCCTGCGGGTAACCGGGGAGCTGTTTTTT
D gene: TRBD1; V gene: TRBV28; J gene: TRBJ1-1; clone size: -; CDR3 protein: CASSSGQPNTEAFF; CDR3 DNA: TGTGCCAGCAGCTCGGGACAGCCGAACACTGAAGCTTTCTTT
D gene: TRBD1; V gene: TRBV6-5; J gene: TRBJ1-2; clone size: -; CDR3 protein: CASSYTGQGGTGGYTF; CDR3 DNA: TGTGCCAGCAGTTACACGGGACAGGGGGGGACAGGGGGCTACACCTTC
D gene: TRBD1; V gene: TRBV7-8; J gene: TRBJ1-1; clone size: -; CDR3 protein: CASSVPGQGGTEAFF; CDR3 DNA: TGTGCCAGCAGCGTCCCGGGACAGGGAGGCACTGAAGCTTTCTTT
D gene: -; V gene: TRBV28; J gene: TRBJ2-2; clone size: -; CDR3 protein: CASSVRNTGELFF; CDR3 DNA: TGTGCCAGCAGTGTACGGAACACCGGGGAGCTGTTTTTT
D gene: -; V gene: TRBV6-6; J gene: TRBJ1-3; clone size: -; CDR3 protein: CASSYGGNTIYF; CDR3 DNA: TGTGCCAGCAGTTACGGGGGAAACACCATATATTTT
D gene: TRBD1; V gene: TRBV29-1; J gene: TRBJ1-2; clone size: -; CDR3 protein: CSAAGGQGQNYGYTF; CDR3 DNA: TGCAGCGCTGCAGGGGGACAGGGTCAGAACTATGGCTACACCTTC
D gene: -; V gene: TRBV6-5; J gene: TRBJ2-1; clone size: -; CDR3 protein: CASNQGPNPYNEQFF; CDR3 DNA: TGTGCCAGCAACCAGGGACCAAACCCCTACAATGAGCAGTTCTTC
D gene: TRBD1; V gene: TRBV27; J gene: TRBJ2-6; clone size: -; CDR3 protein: CASSLTGAGANVLTF; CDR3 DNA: TGTGCCAGCAGTTTAACAGGGGCTGGGGCCAACGTCCTGACTTTC
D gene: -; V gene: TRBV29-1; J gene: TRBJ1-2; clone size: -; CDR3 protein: CSVEDVEPQSLYGYTF; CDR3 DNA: TGCAGCGTTGAAGATGTGGAGCCTCAGAGTCTATATGGCTACACCTTC
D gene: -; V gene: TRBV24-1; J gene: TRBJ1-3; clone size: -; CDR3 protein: CATTKLSNTIYF; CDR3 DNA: TGTGCCACCACAAAACTATCGAACACCATATATTTT
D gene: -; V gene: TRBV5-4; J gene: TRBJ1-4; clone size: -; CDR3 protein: CASSYGGGEGEKLFF; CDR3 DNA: TGTGCCAGCAGCTATGGGGGCGGTGAGGGCGAAAAACTGTTTTTT
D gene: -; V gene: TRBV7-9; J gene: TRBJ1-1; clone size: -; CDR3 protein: CASSLVGRNTEAFF; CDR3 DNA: TGTGCCAGCAGCTTGGTGGGGAGGAACACTGAAGCTTTCTTT
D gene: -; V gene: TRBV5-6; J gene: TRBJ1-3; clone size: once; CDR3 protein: CASSLAAGGAYSSGNTIYF; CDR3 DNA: TGTGCCAGCAGCTTGGCCGCCGGGGGGGCCTATAGCTCTGGAAACACCATATATTTT
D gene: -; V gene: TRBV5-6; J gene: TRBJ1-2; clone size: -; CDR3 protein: CASSSRRADNYGYTF; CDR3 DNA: TGTGCCAGCAGCTCACGACGGGCTGATAACTATGGCTACACCTTC
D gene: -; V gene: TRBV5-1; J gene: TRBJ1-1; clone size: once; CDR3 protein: CASRRDRNTEAFF; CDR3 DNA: TGCGCCAGCAGACGGGACCGGAACACTGAAGCTTTCTTT
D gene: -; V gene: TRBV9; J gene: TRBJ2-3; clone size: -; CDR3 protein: CASSVGAEDTQYF; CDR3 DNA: TGTGCCAGCAGCGTTGGGGCAGAGGATACGCAGTATTTT
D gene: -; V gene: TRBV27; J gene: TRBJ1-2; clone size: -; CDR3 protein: CASSLSIQGYGYTF; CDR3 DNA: TGTGCCAGCAGTTTGTCTATCCAAGGGTATGGCTACACCTTC
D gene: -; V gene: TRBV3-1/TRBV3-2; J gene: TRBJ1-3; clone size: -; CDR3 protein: CASSPLRQLSSGNTIYF; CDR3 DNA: TGTGCCAGCAGCCCCCTTCGGCAACTTAGCTCTGGAAACACCATATATTTT
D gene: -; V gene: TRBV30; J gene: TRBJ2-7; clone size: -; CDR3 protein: CAWSVLRDSSYEQYF; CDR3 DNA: TGTGCCTGGAGTGTTTTGCGGGACAGCTCCTACGAGCAGTACTTC